What follows describes a single T cell receptor beta chain. A read error may produce the germline difference seen at one junction end. This specimen comes from a study of blood T cell repertoires in COVID-19. Germline lookup yields CDR1 MDHEN and CDR2 SYDVKM. This CDR3 has 12 residues. Assay used: immunoSEQ multiplex PCR; TCRdb lists only in-frame clones, some missing. The table shows under 300,000 clones, with about 86% occurring only once. The sequence was collected from a woman between 25 and 40 years old with COVID-19, enrolled during active disease. This chain joins TRBV28 and TRBJ1-1; unclear D gene. Sequencing was carried out using peripheral blood. The CDR3 loop is CASSLLQTEAFF. The CDR3 region has the DNA TGTGCCAGCAGCTTATTACAGACTGAAGCTTTCTTT.